The 25 T cell receptor beta chains presented below share a single source sample, sequenced in a study of T-cell memory formation after mild COVID-19. TCRdb passed the 5' RACE reads through MiXCR, listing each CDR3 protein once. The sample lists fewer than 650,000 distinct CDR3 sequences, roughly 21% occurring once. The sample taken for sequencing was PBMCs or a T cell subset sorted from them (not recorded which). These receptors all come from an adult woman who had mild COVID-19 (a few samples of this study predate the infection). Cell type and time point are not known.

The rearrangement joins TRBV20-1 to TRBJ2-1, with TRBD2 matching over 14 bases. Germline values: CDR1 DFQATT, CDR2 SNEGSKA (reference sequence). The CDR3 length is 14 residues. The trim removed 6 bases at V and 7 bases at J, leaving 5 bases unmatched. CDR3: CSAGLAGDGNEQFF. The CDR3, as DNA: TGCAGTGCGGGACTAGCGGGAGATGGTAATGAGCAGTTCTTC.

This clonotype was counted many times. The chain couples TRBV19 to TRBJ2-2; D remains unclear. The V gene lost 9 bases and the J gene lost 4 bases, with 9 bases spanning the gap. Germline V lookup: CDR1 LNHDA, CDR2 SQIVND (reference sequence). The CDR3 has 12 residues. The CDR3 nucleotides are TGTGCCAGCAGCCGAGGCACCGGGGAGCTGTTTTTT. Amino acids: CASSRGTGELFF.

This clonotype was observed a handful of times. This sequence joins TRBV7-8 and TRBJ2-5; D is ambiguous. The CDR3 has 11 residues. Germline values: CDR1 SGHVS, CDR2 FQNEAQ. The ends were cut back, 7 bases at V and 1 base at J, with 4 bases in the middle. CDR3 in amino acids: CASTLQETQYF. As DNA, the CDR3 is TGTGCCAGCACCCTCCAAGAGACCCAGTACTTC. The full variable domain, its missing parts supplied by reference TRBV7-8 and TRBJ2-5, is GAGVSQSPRYKVAKRGQDVALRCDPISGHVSLFWYQQALGQGPEFLTYFQNEAQLDKSGLPSDRFFAERPEGSVSTLKIQRTQQEDSAVYLCASTLQETQYFGPGTRLLVL.

The chain employs TRBV5-1 and TRBJ1-3; a weak D match, TRBD1 (5 bases). V lost 0 bases and J 2 bases, leaving 12 bases between the germline ends. There are 16 residues in the CDR3. Germline lookup yields CDR1 SGHRS and CDR2 YFSETQ. CDR3 nucleotide sequence: TGCGCCAGCAGCTTGGGAGGGGATCCTCCTGGAAACACCATATATTTT. Amino acid sequence: CASSLGGDPPGNTIYF.

The V call is TRBV7-9, the J call TRBJ2-5, with D unresolved. In germline, CDR1 is SEHNR, CDR2 FQNEAQ (reference sequence). The CDR3 length is 13 residues. V shed 5 bases and J shed 5 bases, with 12 bases lying between them. CDR3 DNA: TGTGCCAGCAGCCCGATGCAGAGGGAGACCCAGTACTTC. It is translated as CASSPMQRETQYF.

The chain links TRBV30 to TRBJ2-7, with 11 bases aligning to TRBD1. Trimming cost V 4 bases and J 3 bases; bases outside gene matches: 5. The length of the CDR3 is 14 residues. The germline V gene encodes CDR1 GTSNPN and CDR2 SVGIG (reference sequence). CDR3 DNA: TGTGCCTGGACCACGGGACAGGGGGACTACGAGCAGTACTTC. Translation: CAWTTGQGDYEQYF. The whole variable domain, filled in from reference TRBV30 and TRBJ2-7, reads SQTIHQWPATLVQPVGSPLSLECTVEGTSNPNLYWYRQAAGRGLQLLFYSVGIGQISSEVPQNLSASRPQDRQFILSSKKLLLSDSGFYLCAWTTGQGDYEQYFGPGTRLTVT.

The rearrangement uses TRBV7-2 and TRBJ2-1; perhaps TRBD2 as D (6 bases). From germline, CDR1 is SGHTA and CDR2 FQGNSA. The CDR3 length is 14 residues. V dropped 5 bases and J dropped 4 bases, with 12 bases sitting between them. The CDR3, as DNA: TGTGCCAGCAGCCTTAGACTAGTTTACAATGAGCAGTTCTTC. Translated, it gives CASSLRLVYNEQFF.

This chain connects TRBV6-2 or TRBV6-3 to TRBJ2-7; TRBD2 matches 8 bases. The CDR3 loop spans 14 amino acids. V lost 3 bases and J lost 6; bases outside the gene matches: 7. The germline CDR1 and CDR2 sequences are MNHEY and SVGEGT. The CDR3 sequence is CASSYLAGGPEQYF. DNA of the CDR3: TGTGCCAGCAGTTATCTGGCGGGAGGACCCGAGCAGTACTTC.

This clonotype was seen a handful of times. The CDR3 here is CASSYGHRLQETQYF. CDR3 in DNA: TGTGCCAGCAGTTACGGGCATAGACTCCAAGAGACCCAGTACTTC. The chain is built from TRBV6-2 or TRBV6-3 and TRBJ2-5; D gene ambiguous. Germline values: CDR1 MNHEY, CDR2 SVGEGT. V lost 2 bases, J lost 1 base, and 11 bases lay in between. The CDR3 consists of 15 residues.

The chain employs TRBV5-6 and TRBJ2-7; D is unresolved. This CDR3 comprises 12 residues. The V and J ends lost 2 bases and 4 bases respectively, with 7 bases between them. Germline CDR1 reads SGHDT; CDR2 reads YYEEEE. DNA for the CDR3: TGTGCCAGCAGCTTTGGCCGATACGAGCAGTACTTC. Protein sequence: CASSFGRYEQYF.

This clonotype was detected only a few times. V usage is TRBV20-1 and J usage is TRBJ2-3; TRBD2 matches 7 bases. Germline V gene lookup returns CDR1 DFQATT and CDR2 SNEGSKA (reference sequence). This CDR3 is built from 14 residues. The CDR3 loop reads CSFSGLPPTDTQYF. Here the CDR3 DNA reads TGCAGCTTTTCGGGACTACCTCCCACAGATACGCAGTATTTT.

This clonotype occurred a few times. The chain recombines TRBV30 with TRBJ2-7, with 13 bases aligning to TRBD2. Germline CDR1 is GTSNPN and CDR2 is SVGIG (reference sequence). Germline trimming cut 2 bases from V and 7 bases from J; bases unmatched to any gene: 2. The CDR3 totals 13 residues. CDR3 protein: CAWSRLAGGEQYF. For the CDR3, the DNA is TGTGCCTGGAGTCGACTAGCGGGGGGTGAGCAGTACTTC.

The rearrangement uses TRBV6-6 and TRBJ2-7; D remains unclear. CDR1 MNHNY and CDR2 SVGAGI come from the germline V gene (reference sequence). CDR3 length: 15 residues. Trimming pared 2 bases from V and 0 bases from J, leaving 11 bases between. The CDR3 DNA is TGTGCCAGCAGTTACCCAGGCGAGCGCTCCTACGAGCAGTACTTC. It specifies CASSYPGERSYEQYF.

The J gene is TRBJ2-7, the V gene TRBV2; possible D gene TRBD1, 5 bases. The germline V gene has CDR1 SNHLY and CDR2 FYNNEI. This CDR3 region has 14 residues. Trimming removed 7 bases from V and 5 bases from J, with 18 bases in between. CDR3 bases: TGTGCCAGCACCCCTTCGGGCCCCAGGGACGAGCAGTACTTC. It specifies CASTPSGPRDEQYF.

This clonotype showed up just a few times. The CDR3 reads CASSQSRGGADTQYF. CDR3 bases: TGTGCCAGCAGCCAATCCCGCGGGGGGGCGGATACGCAGTATTTT. V gene TRBV3-1 combines with J gene TRBJ2-3, with TRBD2 matching over 9 bases. CDR3 length: 15 amino acids. Germline V gene data show CDR1 as LGHDT and CDR2 as YNNKEL (reference sequence). The J segment lost 6 bases and the V segment lost 2 bases, leaving 6 bases of the junction unmatched.

This clonotype was seen only a few times. DNA for the CDR3: TGCGCCAGCAGCCAGGCGCTGGATACGCAGTATTTT. The encoded protein is CASSQALDTQYF. V usage is TRBV4-1 and J usage is TRBJ2-3; the D is unclear. V was pared by 3 bases and J by 6 bases, with 7 bases between. Looked up from germline, CDR1 is MGHRA and CDR2 is YSYEKL. This CDR3 is 12 amino acids long.

The chain carries TRBV20-1 and TRBJ2-7; D ambiguous. The V end lost 2 bases, the J end lost 3 bases, and 11 bases lay between the germline ends. Germline V lookup: CDR1 DFQATT, CDR2 SNEGSKA (reference sequence). The CDR3 is 13 amino acids. The chain's CDR3 is CSARRPDVYEQYF. CDR3 bases: TGCAGTGCTAGACGCCCCGACGTCTACGAGCAGTACTTC.

This clonotype was recorded a few times. This chain uses TRBV7-9 with TRBJ2-6, with no clear D. From germline, CDR1 is SEHNR and CDR2 FQNEAQ (reference sequence). V was cut by 2 bases and J by 0 bases, with 8 bases left in between. This CDR3 has 16 residues. CDR3 sequence reads: CASSLRYHSGANVLTF. The CDR3 region has the DNA TGTGCCAGCAGCTTAAGATACCACTCTGGGGCCAACGTCCTGACTTTC.

This chain joins TRBV7-2 and TRBJ1-6, with 8 bases fitting TRBD1. CDR3 size: 15 residues. Germline trimming cut 3 bases from V and 9 bases from J; bases unmatched to any gene: 7. Germline CDR1 is SGHTA and CDR2 is FQGNSA. The DNA of the CDR3 is TGTGCCAGCAGCTTGGGGGACAGGACCCCTTCACCCCTCCACTTT. Its protein product is CASSLGDRTPSPLHF.

The gene calls are TRBV7-6 and TRBJ2-5, with TRBD2 identical over 7 bases. CDR1 SGHVS and CDR2 FNYEAQ come from the germline V gene. V dropped 5 bases and J dropped 5; count of bases not matched to a gene: 8. The CDR3 consists of 14 residues. CDR3 nucleotides: TGTGCCAGCAGCACAACTAGCGTTGTGGAGACCCAGTACTTC. This encodes CASSTTSVVETQYF.

This clonotype was observed at least ten times. One end of the junction is discordant with germline, which a read error may explain. The chain is built from TRBV7-9 and TRBJ1-1; 7 bases fit TRBD1. This CDR3 has 15 amino acids. Germline V gene sequence: CDR1 SEHNR, CDR2 FQNEAQ (reference sequence). The CDR3 nucleotides read TGCGCCAGCAGCTTGGCTGGGACAGTGAACACTGAAGCTTTCTTT. Translated, it gives CASSLAGTVNTEAFF.

V is TRBV30 and J is TRBJ1-1; D perhaps matches TRBD1 (6 bases). The CDR3 covers 15 residues. The germline V gene encodes CDR1 GTSNPN and CDR2 SVGIG (reference sequence). V was cut by 8 bases and J by 7 bases, with 26 bases left in between. The CDR3 DNA follows: TGTGCCCGCAGGGACTTACAACCGACAGGCTTTGAAGCTTTCTTT. This codes for CARRDLQPTGFEAFF.

This clonotype occurred a few times. The rearrangement joins TRBV27 to TRBJ1-1, with TRBD1 matching over 11 bases. Germline CDR1 is MNHEY and CDR2 is SMNVEV (reference sequence). The CDR3 runs to 14 residues. V shed 7 bases and J 7 bases; nucleotides not matched to a gene: 8. The CDR3 spells CASTSAGTGGEAFF. The DNA of the CDR3 is TGTGCCAGCACCTCCGCCGGGACAGGGGGTGAAGCTTTCTTT.

This sequence joins TRBV7-6 and TRBJ1-3; D remains unclear. The CDR3 has 16 residues. Germline V gene lookup returns CDR1 SGHVS and CDR2 FNYEAQ. Trimming cost V 5 bases and J 0 bases, with 14 bases left between them. The CDR3 is CASSPRASYSGNTIYF. The DNA for the CDR3 is TGTGCCAGCAGCCCCCGGGCCAGCTACTCTGGAAACACCATATATTTT.

The chain uses TRBV5-1 and TRBJ2-3, with TRBD2 matching 7 bases. CDR3 length: 14 residues. The V and J ends lost 4 bases and 9 bases, in that order; junction bases with no gene match: 11. Germline loops: CDR1 SGHRS, CDR2 YFSETQ. The CDR3 bases are TGCGCCAGCAGCCCGGCGTTAAGCGGGGCGACGCAGTATTTT. Protein: CASSPALSGATQYF.